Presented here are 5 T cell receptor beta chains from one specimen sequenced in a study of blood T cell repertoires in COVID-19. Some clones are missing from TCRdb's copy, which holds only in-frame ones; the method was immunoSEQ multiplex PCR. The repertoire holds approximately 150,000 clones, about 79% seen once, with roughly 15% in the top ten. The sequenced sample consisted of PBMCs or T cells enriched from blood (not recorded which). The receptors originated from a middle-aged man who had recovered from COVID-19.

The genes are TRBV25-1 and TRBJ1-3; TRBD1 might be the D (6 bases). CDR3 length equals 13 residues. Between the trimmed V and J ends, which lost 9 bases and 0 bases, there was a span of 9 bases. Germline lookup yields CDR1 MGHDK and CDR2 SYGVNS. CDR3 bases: TGTGCCAGTACAGGGTTCTCTGGAAACACCATATATTTT. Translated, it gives CASTGFSGNTIYF.

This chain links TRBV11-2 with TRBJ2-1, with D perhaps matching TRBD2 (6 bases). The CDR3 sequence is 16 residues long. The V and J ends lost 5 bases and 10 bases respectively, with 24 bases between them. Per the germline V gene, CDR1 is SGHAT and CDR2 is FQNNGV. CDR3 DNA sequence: TGTGCCAGCAGCCCGCGCCTGGCGGCGGGGATGGGGGAGCAGTTCTTC. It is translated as CASSPRLAAGMGEQFF.

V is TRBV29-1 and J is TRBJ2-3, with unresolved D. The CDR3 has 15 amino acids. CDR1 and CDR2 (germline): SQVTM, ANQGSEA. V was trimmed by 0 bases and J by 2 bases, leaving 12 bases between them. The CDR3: CSVEDQNHNTDTQYF. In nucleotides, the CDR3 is TGCAGCGTTGAAGATCAAAACCACAACACAGATACGCAGTATTTT.

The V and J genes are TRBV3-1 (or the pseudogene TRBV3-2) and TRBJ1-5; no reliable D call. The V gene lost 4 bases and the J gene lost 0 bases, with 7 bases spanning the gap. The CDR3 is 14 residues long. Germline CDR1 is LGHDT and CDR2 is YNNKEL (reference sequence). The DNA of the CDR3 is TGTGCCAGCAGCCCGGCAGGTAGCAATCAGCCCCAGCATTTT. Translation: CASSPAGSNQPQHF.

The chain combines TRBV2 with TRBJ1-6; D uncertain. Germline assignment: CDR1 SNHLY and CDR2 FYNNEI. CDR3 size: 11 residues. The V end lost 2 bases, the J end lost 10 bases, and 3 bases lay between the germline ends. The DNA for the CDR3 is TGTGCCAGCAGTGAACCATCACCCCTCCACTTT. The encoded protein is CASSEPSPLHF.